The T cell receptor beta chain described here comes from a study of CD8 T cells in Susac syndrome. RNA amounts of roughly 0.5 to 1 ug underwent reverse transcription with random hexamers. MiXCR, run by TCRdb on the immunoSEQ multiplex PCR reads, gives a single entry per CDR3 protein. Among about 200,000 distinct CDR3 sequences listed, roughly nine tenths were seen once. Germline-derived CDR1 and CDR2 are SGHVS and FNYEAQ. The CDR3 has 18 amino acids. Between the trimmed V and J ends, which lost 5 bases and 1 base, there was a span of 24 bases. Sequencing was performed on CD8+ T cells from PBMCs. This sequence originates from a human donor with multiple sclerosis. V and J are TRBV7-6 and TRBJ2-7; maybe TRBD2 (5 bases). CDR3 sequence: CASSPLQRGVDGSYEQYF. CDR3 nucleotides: TGTGCCAGCAGCCCCCTCCAACGGGGAGTAGACGGATCCTACGAGCAGTACTTC.